Following are 9 T cell receptor beta chains from one sample sequenced in a study of blood T cell repertoires in COVID-19. Using immunoSEQ multiplex PCR, the repertoire was profiled, and TCRdb retains in-frame clones only, with some absent. The top ten clones hold 9.8% of a sample with roughly 150,000 clones, 65% to 90% of them seen once. Sequencing input: peripheral blood. These TCRs come from a woman in her 50s with acute or convalescent COVID-19.

The chain combines TRBV9 with TRBJ2-1; 9 nucleotides line up with TRBD1. J lost 4 bases, V lost 4 bases, and 3 bases had no gene match. The germline gives CDR1 SGDLS, CDR2 YYNGEE. The CDR3 covers 14 residues. For the CDR3, the DNA is TGTGCCAGCAGCACGGACAGGGGATACAATGAGCAGTTCTTC. Translated, it gives CASSTDRGYNEQFF. Together with reference TRBV9 and TRBJ2-1, the CDR3 gives the full variable domain: DSGVTQTPKHLITATGQRVTLRCSPRSGDLSVYWYQQSLDQGLQFLIQYYNGEERAKGNILERFSAQQFPDLHSELNLSSLELGDSALYFCASSTDRGYNEQFFGPGTRLTVL.

This clone appeared a single time. This rearrangement joins TRBV19 to TRBJ2-1; D is uncertain. CDR1 and CDR2 (germline): LNHDA, SQIVND (reference sequence). The V end was cut by 6 bases, the J end by 0 bases, with 9 bases between. CDR3 length equals 14 residues. CDR3 nucleotides: TGTGCCAGTAGCCCTATGCGCTCCTACAATGAGCAGTTCTTC. It translates to CASSPMRSYNEQFF.

V is TRBV5-5 and J is TRBJ2-7; D perhaps matches TRBD2 (5 bases). Germline lookup yields CDR1 SGHKS and CDR2 YYEKEE (reference sequence). Trimming removed 4 bases from V and 0 bases from J, with 20 bases in between. This CDR3 has 17 residues. The CDR3 region is CASSPTLRRRSSYEQYF. The CDR3 coding sequence is TGTGCCAGCAGCCCTACGTTGAGGAGGCGAAGCTCCTACGAGCAGTACTTC.

The chain links TRBV4-2 to TRBJ1-6; D is perhaps TRBD1 (5 bases). CDR1 LGHNA and CDR2 YNFKEQ come from the germline V gene. V lost 0 bases, J lost 7 bases, and 10 bases lay in between. The CDR3 runs to 15 residues. The CDR3 here is CASSQDRVRNSPLHF. The CDR3 coding sequence is TGTGCCAGCAGCCAAGACAGGGTGAGGAATTCACCCCTCCACTTT.

The chain uses TRBV20-1 and TRBJ1-5; the D is unclear. V lost 3 bases, J lost 2 bases, and 8 bases lay in between. This CDR3 region has 13 residues. The germline V gene has CDR1 DFQATT and CDR2 SNEGSKA (reference sequence). The CDR3 sequence: CSASRGGNQPQHF. In DNA, the CDR3 is TGCAGTGCTAGTCGCGGAGGCAATCAGCCCCAGCATTTT.

This chain uses TRBV6-1 with TRBJ2-7; D is ambiguous. Germline values: CDR1 MNHNS, CDR2 SASEGT. The germline V and J ends were trimmed by 0 bases and 4 bases, with 13 bases remaining between them. CDR3 length: 15 residues. CDR3 bases: TGTGCCAGCAGTGAAGCGCCGACTGCCCGGTACGAGCAGTACTTC. Protein sequence: CASSEAPTARYEQYF.

The V and J genes are TRBV4-3 and TRBJ1-1; D is unresolved. Germline loops: CDR1 LGHNA, CDR2 YSLEER. The germline V and J ends were trimmed by 1 base and 11 bases, with 14 bases remaining between them. The CDR3 length is 13 residues. The CDR3 protein is CASSQAPGLEAFF. The CDR3 nucleotides read TGCGCCAGCAGCCAAGCGCCAGGACTTGAGGCTTTCTTT.

The chain recombines TRBV6-6 with TRBJ1-2; 8 positions match TRBD1. Germline CDR1 is MNHNY and CDR2 is SVGAGI (reference sequence). The junction had 8 bases not matched to a gene; V was cut back by 5 bases and J by 0 bases. The CDR3 totals 16 residues. Here the CDR3 reads CASSQGQALTNYGYTF. Written as DNA, the CDR3 is TGTGCCAGCAGTCAGGGACAGGCACTTACTAACTATGGCTACACCTTC.

Of note for this clone: This CDR3 is also generated by other DNA sequences in the sample. The V gene is TRBV7-3, the J gene TRBJ1-2, with 10 bases identical to TRBD1. Looked up from germline, CDR1 is SGHTA and CDR2 is FQGTGA. There are 13 residues in the CDR3. The V gene end was trimmed by 2 bases and the J gene end by 8 bases; junction bases not matched to a gene: 2. For the CDR3, the DNA is TGTGCCAGCAGCTTAGGGACAGGGGACGGCTACACCTTC. It codes for CASSLGTGDGYTF. The variable domain in full, completed from reference TRBV7-3 and TRBJ1-2, reads GAGVSQTPSNKVTEKGKYVELRCDPISGHTALYWYRQSLGQGPEFLIYFQGTGAADDSGLPNDRFFAVRPEGSVSTLKIQRTERGDSAVYLCASSLGTGDGYTFGSGTRLTVV.